The 11 T cell receptor beta chains below were found in one sample sequenced in a study of vaccination effects on CD4 cells after COVID-19. Expansion with viral peptide pools was applied to antigen-specific CD4+ T cells by the ViraFEST assay prior to sequencing. Isolating CD4+ T cells followed approximately ten days of culture. The vaccine recipients had no prior SARS-CoV-2 infection, with negative nucleocapsid antibodies. These receptors are not linked to any known antigen. Some clones are missing from TCRdb's copy, which holds only in-frame ones; the method was immunoSEQ multiplex PCR. The data hold about 65,000 clones, with approximately 79% observed a single time. This specimen was CD4+ T cells from PBMCs cultured with HCoV-NL63 spike peptides, taken before COVID-19 vaccination. The receptor set was obtained from a human donor who received a COVID-19 vaccine.

In its sample, this clone was seen once. The chain recombines TRBV18 with TRBJ2-7; the D gene is possibly TRBD2 (5 bases). Looked up from germline, CDR1 is KGHSH and CDR2 is LQKENI. Between the trimmed V and J ends, which lost 3 bases and 6 bases, there was a span of 18 bases. This CDR3 region has 15 residues. CDR3 DNA: TGTGCCAGCTCACCCTCGCCCCGGGGTACGGCCGAGCAGTACGTC. It codes for CASSPSPRGTAEQYV.

The rearrangement links TRBV7-2 to TRBJ2-5; TRBD2 matches 10 bases. Germline lookup yields CDR1 SGHTA and CDR2 FQGNSA. V lost 1 base, J lost 5 bases, and 7 bases stayed unmatched. CDR3 size: 16 residues. In nucleotides, the CDR3 is TGTGCCAGCAGCTTAGGCCCCCGGACTAGCGGCGAGACCCAGTACTTC. Translation gives CASSLGPRTSGETQYF. The complete variable domain, with remaining parts taken from reference TRBV7-2 and TRBJ2-5, reads GAGVSQSPSNKVTEKGKDVELRCDPISGHTALYWYRQSLGQGLEFLIYFQGNSAPDKSGLPSDRFSAERTGGSVSTLTIQRTQQEDSAVYLCASSLGPRTSGETQYFGPGTRLLVL.

The CDR3 protein is CASSTPGQERSYGYTF. The CDR3 region has the DNA TGTGCCAGCAGTACGCCGGGACAGGAAAGGAGCTATGGCTACACCTTC. The chain links TRBV28 to TRBJ1-2, with TRBD1 matching over 8 bases. Losses at the gene ends were 5 bases for V and 4 bases for J; bases not matched to a gene: 12. Germline CDR1 reads MDHEN; CDR2 reads SYDVKM. This CDR3 region has 16 residues.

The gene calls are TRBV28 and TRBJ1-4; possibly TRBD1 for D (6 bases). Germline CDR1 and CDR2: MDHEN and SYDVKM. This CDR3 is built from 13 residues. Trimming shortened V by 11 bases and J by 4 bases, and 14 bases separated the two germline ends. CDR3 region: CAGSTGNNEKLFF. In DNA form, the CDR3 reads TGTGCCGGATCTACAGGGAATAATGAAAAACTGTTTTTT.

V usage is TRBV6-6 and J usage is TRBJ1-3, with 7 nucleotides matching TRBD1. The CDR3 sequence is 11 residues long. Trimming at V came to 10 bases and at J to 4 bases, leaving 1 base not matched to a gene. Germline CDR1 is MNHNY and CDR2 is SVGAGI (reference sequence). The CDR3: CATGQGNTIYF. Here the CDR3 DNA reads TGTGCCACGGGACAGGGAAACACCATATATTTT.

The chain combines TRBV19 with TRBJ1-2; D remains ambiguous. The V end lost 5 bases, the J end lost 7 bases, and 20 bases lay between the germline ends. Germline V gives CDR1 LNHDA, CDR2 SQIVND (reference sequence). CDR3 size: 15 residues. DNA for the CDR3: TGTGCCAGTAGTTTGCAGAACGGGGAGGGCTCTGGCTACACCTTC. Its protein product is CASSLQNGEGSGYTF.

This clone was found a few times. The chain couples TRBV5-6 to TRBJ1-2; 7 bases align to TRBD1. Losses at the gene ends were 4 bases for V and 4 bases for J; bases not matched to a gene: 13. The germline CDR1 and CDR2 sequences are SGHDT and YYEEEE. The CDR3 is 16 amino acids. This CDR3 reads CASSPRQTGFSYGYTF. DNA of the CDR3: TGTGCCAGCAGCCCTCGCCAGACAGGGTTTAGCTATGGCTACACCTTC.

V usage is TRBV5-1 and J usage is TRBJ1-5, with a weak D call TRBD1 (5 bases). CDR3 length equals 13 residues. V shed 5 bases and J shed 0 bases, with 6 bases lying between them. Germline CDR1 SGHRS, CDR2 YFSETQ. This CDR3 reads CASRTDSNQPQHF. The DNA of the CDR3 is TGCGCCAGCAGGACAGATAGCAATCAGCCCCAGCATTTT.

The CDR3 DNA reads as TGTGCCAGTCGGCAGCCCGGGACAGGCACAGATACGCAGTATTTT. This gives the protein CASRQPGTGTDTQYF. The chain joins TRBV19 to TRBJ2-3, with 7 bases lining up with TRBD1. CDR3 length: 15 amino acids. The J segment lost 1 base and the V segment lost 8 bases, leaving 9 bases of the junction unmatched. Germline CDR1 reads LNHDA; CDR2 reads SQIVND (reference sequence).

The rearrangement links TRBV11-2 to TRBJ2-5; possible D gene TRBD1, 6 bases. Germline CDR1 is SGHAT and CDR2 is FQNNGV. This CDR3 comprises 14 residues. V lost 3 bases to trimming and J lost 5 bases, with 13 bases between them. The CDR3 DNA sequence: TGTGCCAGCAGCTTGGCAGGGGCGGTGGAGACCCAGTACTTC. The encoded protein is CASSLAGAVETQYF.

The chain joins TRBV6-2 or TRBV6-3 to TRBJ2-5; D is uncertain. The length of the CDR3 is 14 residues. The V gene lost 0 bases and the J gene lost 2 bases, with 7 bases spanning the gap. CDR1 and CDR2 (germline): MNHEY, SVGEGT. The CDR3 region is CASSYSNGQETQYF. DNA of the CDR3: TGTGCCAGCAGTTACTCAAACGGTCAAGAGACCCAGTACTTC.